A selection of T cell receptor beta chains follows, all from one sample in a study of blood T cells in healthy people across ages. TCRdb redid the calling of the 5' RACE reads with MiXCR, one entry per CDR3 protein. This sample has hundreds of thousands of distinct CDR3 sequences, with more than 25% found just once. A further study also used this sample, focusing on T cells of mothers and their children.

The source material was blood. These receptors were obtained from a boy younger than 18 in good health. Each CDR3 is given without its conserved first and last residue.

v_call cdr3_length cdr3_aa
TRBV27 13 ASSLSGPWAETQY
TRBV10-3 11 AISRTDEETQY
TRBV20-1 12 SAAAGQLGEKLF
TRBV5-6 12 ASSLVWGKETQY
TRBV29-1 10 SVRAPTGAQY
TRBV28 14 ASRTSGTGANGELF
TRBV12-3/TRBV12-4 11 ASSTPRDYGYT
TRBV13 11 ASSHGQPGEQY
TRBV4-1 14 ASSQGLAGDPYEQY
TRBV20-1 12 SANRDATNEKLF
TRBV21-1 15 ASRLPPDRASTDTQY
TRBV9 11 ASSPGGTGPAF
TRBV12-3/TRBV12-4 13 ASSSGTATTYEQY
TRBV7-7 13 ASRPGQGLNGELF
TRBV19 14 AGSALDGRDREKLF
TRBV20-1 11 SAADRRYYEQY
TRBV2 14 ASSEGRDVVNEKLF
TRBV2 14 ASSEGTSSIQETQY
TRBV18 10 ASSPAGYEQY
TRBV9 14 ASSVEGQVGTDTQY
TRBV2 10 ASRLTAGEQY
TRBV2 10 VSSERNTEAF
TRBV5-1 14 ASSPGPVSSGNTIY
TRBV7-2 13 ASSLIPLGSYEQY
TRBV4-1 15 ASSRGLAGVLTGELL
TRBV28 12 ASSPSRGRPEQF
TRBV4-2 14 ASSPRDRGLTDTQY
TRBV7-6 14 ASSLAYGGSYNEQF
TRBV5-1 12 ASSKGRDNSPLH
TRBV12-3/TRBV12-4 13 ASSLSRTVYYEQY
TRBV10-3 12 AISGRDSNYGYT
TRBV4-1 13 ASSQVTGEDYGYT
TRBV20-1 12 SASPPSEGETQY
TRBV7-9 13 ASSLVVTGTYEQY
TRBV5-1 15 ASRINPGWGRQETQY
TRBV20-1 10 SANGGQETQY
TRBV6-6 10 ASSGSGNEQF
TRBV15 12 ATSVRGQSHEQY
TRBV3-1 13 ASSLWTGTLYEQY
TRBV20-1 12 SASAGQGRGTAF
TRBV10-3 12 AIRGTGTNEKLF
TRBV28 12 ASSQGEGAWGYT